This T cell receptor (beta chain) was documented in a study of blood T cell repertoires in COVID-19. For the study at large: T cells, B-cell-depleted T cells, or PBMCs supplied cDNA or gDNA.

Method: immunoSEQ multiplex PCR; TCRdb's copy keeps in-frame clones and lacks some. The table lists 400,000 to 550,000 clones, around 88% of them singletons, with more than 4% in the top ten. CDR1 is MDHEN and CDR2 is SYDVKM in the germline V gene. V was pared by 3 bases and J by 5 bases, with 11 bases between. The CDR3 totals 14 residues. This TCR derives from a young woman with acute or convalescent COVID-19. The gene calls are TRBV28 and TRBJ2-1; TRBD1 might be the D (7 bases). The sequencing input was peripheral blood. The CDR3 DNA follows: TGTGCCAGCAGTTTGGAGGGGGCGAACAATGAGCAGTTCTTC. Translating it yields CASSLEGANNEQFF.